The 6 T cell receptor beta chains given below trace back to one sample, sequenced in a study of blood T cell repertoires in COVID-19. Some clones are missing from TCRdb's copy, which holds only in-frame ones; the method was immunoSEQ multiplex PCR. The sample records 95,000 to 100,000 clones, about 84% being singletons. Sequenced: peripheral blood. The receptor source for this set is a woman older than 75 with acute or convalescent COVID-19.

This rearrangement joins TRBV9 to TRBJ2-3; weak D call: TRBD2 (7 bases). The CDR3 is 16 amino acids. Germline V CDR1 and CDR2: SGDLS, YYNGEE. The V end lost 4 bases, the J end lost 1 base, and 16 bases lay between the germline ends. Here the CDR3 DNA reads TGTGCCAGCAGCCCAGGGGAGGGGGGGCGCACAGATACGCAGTATTTT. This translates into CASSPGEGGRTDTQYF.

J is TRBJ2-5 and V is TRBV6-2 or TRBV6-3, with 9 bases aligning to TRBD2. From germline, CDR1 is MNHEY and CDR2 SVGEGT. The CDR3 loop spans 20 amino acids. After removal of 0 bases from V and 2 bases from J, the junction contained 16 bases not matched to a gene. For the CDR3, the DNA is TGTGCCAGCAGTTACTCGAGATTAGCGGGGGACTCATTAGTACAAGAGACCCAGTACTTC. Its protein is CASSYSRLAGDSLVQETQYF.

The chain uses TRBV5-4 and TRBJ2-5, with 8 bases aligning to TRBD2. From germline, CDR1 is SGHNT and CDR2 YYREEE (reference sequence). Unmatched junction bases numbered 16, after V lost 7 bases and J lost 5 bases. The CDR3 runs to 16 residues. This chain's CDR3 is CASWTGGAVPWETQYF. CDR3 bases: TGTGCCAGCTGGACCGGGGGGGCCGTTCCCTGGGAGACCCAGTACTTC.

The chain links TRBV7-3 to TRBJ2-7, with 10 bases that match TRBD2. The CDR3 covers 15 residues. The V gene end was trimmed by 4 bases and the J gene end by 2 bases; junction bases not matched to a gene: 5. Germline V gene data show CDR1 as SGHTA and CDR2 as FQGTGA. CDR3 region: CASSSSGGKPYEQYF. CDR3 bases: TGTGCCAGCAGCTCTAGCGGGGGAAAACCCTACGAGCAGTACTTC.

This clone was picked up a small number of times. The chain carries TRBV24-1 and TRBJ1-1; D not resolved. The CDR3 has 12 residues. Trimming shortened V by 3 bases and J by 4 bases, and 5 bases separated the two germline ends. In germline, CDR1 is KGHDR, CDR2 SFDVKD. The CDR3: CATSDRSTEAFF. DNA of the CDR3: TGTGCCACCAGTGATAGGAGCACTGAAGCTTTCTTT.

This clone was counted a few times. The chain uses TRBV24-1 and TRBJ1-5; D is uncertain. Germline V CDR1 and CDR2: KGHDR, SFDVKD. Trimming removed 4 bases at V and 9 bases at J, with 9 bases between. The CDR3 is 12 amino acids. The CDR3 region has the DNA TGTGCCACCAGTGACTCTAATTCGCCCCAGCATTTT. Encoded protein: CATSDSNSPQHF.